The present entry profiles one TCR beta chain with its context. The antigen remains unidentified. With UMIs, 5'RACE template switching was used to make TCR beta cDNA. TCRdb re-called the 5' RACE reads; one entry per CDR3 protein, DNA not given. The sample includes some 600,000 distinct CDR3 sequences. The data were taken from a study of T cells expressing NK-cell markers. Study information: HCMV seropositivity marked seven of the eight sequenced donors; one was seronegative. Whole-study results and caveats: Dominant NKG2C+ clonotypes were found to form about 1.0-7.5% of CD8+ T cells in several donors.

The length of the CDR3 is 14 residues. The germline CDR1 and CDR2 sequences are MNHEY and SVGEGT. Sequenced input: blood T cells: a sorted CD56 or NKG2C T cell subset, CD4+ or CD8+ T cells, or bulk PBMC T cells (not recorded which). The receptor comes from a man between 18 and 29 years old in good health. The V and J genes are TRBV6-2 or TRBV6-3 and TRBJ1-5. CDR3: CASSLDGMTQPQHF.